This T cell receptor (beta chain) was identified during a study of cytomegalovirus exposure and HLA in healthy donors. Regarding the study as a whole: In a later analysis, common viral pathogens appeared linked to several of the most significant clusters. Looking again later, the authors saw that most CMV-associated TCR beta chains seemed HLA-restricted.

13 Jbeta primers and 60 Vbeta primers were used for the PCR. Only in-frame clones appear in the TCRdb table, and some are missing; sequencing was by immunoSEQ multiplex PCR. The table lists about 110,000 clones, less than 85% of them singletons, with roughly 3.9% in the top ten. Germline V gene sequence: CDR1 LGHNT, CDR2 FRNRAP. This CDR3 comprises 12 residues. V was cut by 1 base and J by 5 bases, with 5 bases left in between. A word on this clone: What it binds is not known.

Sequencing was performed on PBMCs. This chain uses TRBV12-5 with TRBJ2-5, with D unresolved. The TCR comes from a man aged 55 to 70 in good health and CMV-seronegative. This CDR3 is CASGLGPETQYF. CDR3 coding DNA: TGTGCTAGTGGTTTGGGGCCTGAGACCCAGTACTTC.